This TCR beta chain was recorded in a study of cytomegalovirus exposure and HLA in healthy donors. General study findings and limits: Analysis was performed later, and it showed HLA-associated TCR beta chains to be more clonally expanded than equally common others.

CDR1 and CDR2 from the germline V gene are SNHLY and FYNNEI. CDR3 length: 16 residues. The trim removed 6 bases at V and 2 bases at J, leaving 9 bases unmatched. 60 Vbeta and 13 Jbeta primers were used in PCR. TCRdb keeps only in-frame clones here, not all; method: immunoSEQ multiplex PCR. This table has about 150,000 clones, more than 65% appearing once. As to this clone: Its antigen is undetermined.

Material: PBMCs. The clonotype was recovered from a man aged 45-60 years in good health and CMV-seropositive. The chain has TRBV2 and TRBJ2-7; TRBD2 agrees at 11 bases. The DNA for the CDR3 is TGTGCCAGCAGGACCGAGACTAGCGGGGTGCCCTACGAGCAGTACTTC. Translating it yields CASRTETSGVPYEQYF. The variable domain in full, completed from reference TRBV2 and TRBJ2-7, reads EPEVTQTPSHQVTQMGQEVILRCVPISNHLYFYWYRQILGQKVEFLVSFYNNEISEKSEIFDDQFSVERPDGSNFTLKIRSTKLEDSAMYFCASRTETSGVPYEQYFGPGTRLTVT.